This TCR beta chain came from a study of metastatic and nonmetastatic thyroid tumors. Across the study: Repertoire comparison spanned blood and tumor or nodule tissue of malignant and benign thyroid patients.

The germline CDR1 and CDR2 sequences are SGHNT and YENEEA. This CDR3 has 13 amino acids. The V and J ends lost 1 base and 3 bases respectively, with 6 bases between them. This clone is a singleton in its sample. Before thyroid surgery, none of the patients had received any treatment. Per the original methods: Across clinicopathological groups, CDR3 differences served as the basis for building a distant-metastasis classifier for papillary thyroid cancer. TCRdb called clones again from the PCR reads with MiXCR. The V and J calls were determined by TCRdb, not by the authors. The profile shows roughly 20,000 clones, roughly a third of them singletons.

The sequence derives from a female donor with papillary thyroid cancer or a benign thyroid nodule (not recorded which). Some clones in this sample may be carry-over from other donors' samples. The V call is TRBV11-3, the J call TRBJ1-2; no clear D. Specimen: tumor tissue. As DNA, the CDR3 is TGTGCCAGCAGCTTAGGACTGTACTATGGCTACACCTTC. Protein product: CASSLGLYYGYTF. The whole variable domain, remainder taken from reference TRBV11-3 and TRBJ1-2, is EAGVVQSPRYKIIEKKQPVAFWCNPISGHNTLYWYLQNLGQGPELLIRYENEEAVDDSQLPKDRFSAERLKGVDSTLKIQPAELGDSAVYLCASSLGLYYGYTFGSGTRLTVV.